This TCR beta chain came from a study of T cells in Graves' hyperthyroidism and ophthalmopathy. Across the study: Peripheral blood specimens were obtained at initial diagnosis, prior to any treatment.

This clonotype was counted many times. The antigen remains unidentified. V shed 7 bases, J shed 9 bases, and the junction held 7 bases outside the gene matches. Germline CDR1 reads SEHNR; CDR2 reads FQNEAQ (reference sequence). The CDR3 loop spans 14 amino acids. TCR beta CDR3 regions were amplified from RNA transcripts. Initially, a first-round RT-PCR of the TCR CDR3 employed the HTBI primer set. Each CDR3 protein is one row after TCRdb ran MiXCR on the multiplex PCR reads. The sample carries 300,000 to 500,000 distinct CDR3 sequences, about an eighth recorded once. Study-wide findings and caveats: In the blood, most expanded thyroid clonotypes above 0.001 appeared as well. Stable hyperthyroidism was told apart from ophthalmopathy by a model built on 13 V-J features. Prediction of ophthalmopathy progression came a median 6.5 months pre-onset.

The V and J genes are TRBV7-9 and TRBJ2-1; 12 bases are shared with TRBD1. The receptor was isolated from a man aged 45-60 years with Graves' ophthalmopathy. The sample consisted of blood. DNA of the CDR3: TGTGCCAGCACCGGGACAGGGGGCTTTGGTGAGCAGTTCTTC. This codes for CASTGTGGFGEQFF.